This is a list of T cell receptor beta chains from one sample in a study of shared clonotypes between healthy human individuals. Profiling relied on immunoSEQ multiplex PCR, and the TCRdb table lists in-frame clones only, not all of them. Of 950,000 to 1,100,000 clones in the sample, 75% to 80% were seen once. Sequencing was performed on memory CD4+ T cells from PBMCs. The receptor set was obtained from a man between 18 and 29 years old in good health. Some clones in this sample may be carry-over from other donors' samples. Both conserved end residues are part of each CDR3. Fields, in order: clone size, V gene, J gene, D gene, CDR3 length, CDR3 DNA, CDR3 protein. The D gene is left open where the match is weak. Clone sizes are given selectively: once, few, many, or a class where the clone is expanded.

>-|TRBV2|TRBJ1-2|-|13
TGTGCCAGCAGTGAGGCACAGGGCTATGGCTACACCTTC
CASSEAQGYGYTF
>-|TRBV5-1|TRBJ2-2|TRBD2|15
TGCGCCAGCAGCTTGGCTCTAGCGGGATCAGGGGAGCTGTTTTTT
CASSLALAGSGELFF
>-|TRBV6-5|TRBJ2-7|TRBD1|14
TGTGCCAGCAGTCCACGGACAGGGGTCTACGAGCAGTACTTC
CASSPRTGVYEQYF
>-|TRBV5-4|TRBJ2-1|TRBD2|15
TGTGCCAGCAGCCCGGGACTAGCGGGGGGCGGAGAGCAGTTCTTC
CASSPGLAGGGEQFF
>once|TRBV28|TRBJ2-7|TRBD2|15
TGTGCCAGCAGTCCAGGGACTAGCGGTTCCTACGAGCAGTACTTC
CASSPGTSGSYEQYF
>-|TRBV9|TRBJ1-3|-|15
TGTGCCAGCAGCGTAGACCCCCAACGGGGGAACACCATATATTTT
CASSVDPQRGNTIYF
>-|TRBV5-1|TRBJ2-7|-|12
TGCGCCAGCAGCTTGATGGGCTACGAGCAGTACTTC
CASSLMGYEQYF
>-|TRBV4-2|TRBJ2-7|TRBD2|16
TGTGCCAGCAGCCACCCGGGACTAGCGGGGGCCTACGAGCAGTACTTC
CASSHPGLAGAYEQYF
>-|TRBV6-1|TRBJ2-7|-|15
TGTGCCAGCAGAGAGAGGGGGACGGGCTACTACGAGCAGTACTTC
CASRERGTGYYEQYF
>-|TRBV5-1|TRBJ1-2|-|16
TGCGCCAGCAGTATGGGGACGGGGGGCACTAACTATGGCTACACCTTC
CASSMGTGGTNYGYTF
>-|TRBV18|TRBJ1-1|-|14
TGTGCCAGCTCACCACCGACAGCCCCCACTGAAGCTTTCTTT
CASSPPTAPTEAFF
>-|TRBV2|TRBJ1-4|-|14
TGTGCCAGCAGTGAACGGCTAAAGGGTGAAAAACTGTTTTTT
CASSERLKGEKLFF
>many|TRBV5-4|TRBJ1-4|-|15
TGTGCCAGCAGCCCGTCCCCAGGTACCGATGAAAAACTGTTTTTT
CASSPSPGTDEKLFF
>-|TRBV28|TRBJ1-2|-|14
TGTGCCAGCAGTTTAGCAGGGAAGGGGTCTGGCTACACCTTC
CASSLAGKGSGYTF
>-|TRBV5-1|TRBJ2-1|TRBD2|16
TGCGCCAGCAGCCTCACCGGGACTAGCGGGAGGGGTGAGCAGTTCTTC
CASSLTGTSGRGEQFF
>-|TRBV18|TRBJ1-2|TRBD1|16
TGTGCCAGCTCACCGGGGACAGGGAGGGGAGACTATGGCTACACCTTC
CASSPGTGRGDYGYTF
>-|TRBV19|TRBJ2-1|-|20
TGTGCCAGTATGGCTCCCACGACTCACTCGGGACTGGCTTTTTACAATGAGCAGTTCTTC
CASMAPTTHSGLAFYNEQFF
>-|TRBV2|TRBJ1-5|-|13
TGTGCCAGCAGTTTTGCAGGAGGTCAGCCCCAGCATTTT
CASSFAGGQPQHF
>-|TRBV18|TRBJ2-6|-|14
TGTGCCAGCTCGGGGGGCTCTGGGGCCAACGTCCTGACTTTC
CASSGGSGANVLTF
>-|TRBV13|TRBJ2-5|TRBD1|14
TGTGCCAGCAGCCTCACAGGGGCCGGGGAGACCCAGTACTTC
CASSLTGAGETQYF
>-|TRBV28|TRBJ2-5|-|15
TGTGCCAGCAGTTTTAGGGGGCGGGGGCTGGAGACCCAGTACTTC
CASSFRGRGLETQYF
>once|TRBV6-5|TRBJ1-4|-|12
TGTGCCAGCAGTCAGCTTAATGAAAAACTGTTTTTT
CASSQLNEKLFF
>-|TRBV15|TRBJ2-3|TRBD1|15
TGTGCCACCAGCCAAACCCGACAGGGCGGAGATACGCAGTATTTT
CATSQTRQGGDTQYF
>many|TRBV9|TRBJ2-2|-|15
TGTGCCAGCAGCGTAGCGGGGGCGAACACCGGGGAGCTGTTTTTT
CASSVAGANTGELFF
>-|TRBV30|TRBJ2-5|-|11
TGTGCCTGGAGTGTACTAGAGACCCAGTACTTC
CAWSVLETQYF
>many|TRBV5-1|TRBJ2-7|TRBD2|13
TGCGCCAGCAGCCAGGGGACTAGGAACGAGCAGTACTTC
CASSQGTRNEQYF
>-|TRBV18|TRBJ2-7|-|14
TGTGCCAGCTCAACAAGGACAGCCGAGGACGAGCAGTACTTC
CASSTRTAEDEQYF
>few|TRBV5-8|TRBJ1-2|TRBD1|14
TGTGCCAGCAGCTTGGGACAGGGAGGCTATGGCTACACCTTC
CASSLGQGGYGYTF
>once|TRBV7-8|TRBJ2-7|-|13
TGTGCCAGCGGCAGGGAGGCCACCTACGAGCAGTACTTC
CASGREATYEQYF
>few|TRBV15|TRBJ1-3|-|15
TGTGCCACCAGCGGAGGAGGGGGAACTGAAAACACCATATATTTT
CATSGGGGTENTIYF
>-|TRBV7-8|TRBJ2-1|TRBD2|15
TGTGCCAGCAGCTCGGGCGGGAGCTCCTACAATGAGCAGTTCTTC
CASSSGGSSYNEQFF
>-|TRBV27|TRBJ1-1|-|14
TGTGCCAGCAGTTCACCAGGGCTGAACACTGAAGCTTTCTTT
CASSSPGLNTEAFF
>once|TRBV15|TRBJ1-2|TRBD1|16
TGTGCCACCAGCCCCCTGGGACAGGGGGCTAACTATGGCTACACCTTC
CATSPLGQGANYGYTF
>-|TRBV7-3|TRBJ2-3|-|15
TGTGCCAGCAGCTTAGGAAGGGTGGGCACAGATACGCAGTATTTT
CASSLGRVGTDTQYF
>-|TRBV11-2|TRBJ1-2|-|16
TGTGCCAGCAGCCCACCCTCCGGCCGCCATTTCTATGGCTGCACCTTC
CASSPPSGRHFYGCTF
>-|TRBV6-4|TRBJ2-5|-|10
TGTGCCAGCAACGAAGAGACCCAGTACTTC
CASNEETQYF
>few|TRBV6-1|TRBJ2-5|-|13
TGTGCCAGCAGTGAACGGCACCTGGAGACCCAGTACTTC
CASSERHLETQYF
>-|TRBV4-2|TRBJ2-7|-|14
TGTGCCAGCAGGGACGGGACGGCTTCGGGGGAGCAGTACTTC
CASRDGTASGEQYF
>-|TRBV7-9|TRBJ1-2|-|12
TGTGCCAGCAGCTGGCCGCTGGGTGGCTACACCTTC
CASSWPLGGYTF
>-|TRBV11-2|TRBJ2-5|-|15
TGTGCCAGCAGCTTTCAGTGGAGGCGTCAAGAGACCCAGTACTTC
CASSFQWRRQETQYF
>-|TRBV9|TRBJ1-5|-|13
TGTGCCAGCAGCGTAGGTTTGGGTCAGCCCCAGCATTTT
CASSVGLGQPQHF
>-|TRBV29-1|TRBJ2-1|-|14
TGCAGCGCCGAGCTGTCTGGCTCCTACAATGAGCAGTTCTTC
CSAELSGSYNEQFF
>-|TRBV18|TRBJ2-7|-|15
TGTGCCAGCTCACCAAGGGTACAGGGCCTCGGCGAGCAGTACTTC
CASSPRVQGLGEQYF
>-|TRBV4-1|TRBJ2-3|TRBD2|16
TGCGCCAGCAGCCTCGGACTAGCGGGAGATGCAGATACGCAGTATTTT
CASSLGLAGDADTQYF
>-|TRBV28|TRBJ2-7|TRBD1|15
TGTGCCAGCAGAACACAGGGGCGGCCCTCCTACGAGCAGTACTTC
CASRTQGRPSYEQYF
>-|TRBV6-1|TRBJ2-3|-|14
TGTGCCAGCAGTGAGTGGGGCGGGGTAAATACGCAGTATTTT
CASSEWGGVNTQYF
>-|TRBV5-1|TRBJ2-1|-|16
TGCGCCAGCAGCGCTCGGGGCCAGCCTACCGACAATGAGCAGTTCTTC
CASSARGQPTDNEQFF
>-|TRBV5-1|TRBJ1-2|TRBD1|15
TGCGCCAGCAGCTTAAGGACAGGGGCTAACTATGGCTACACCTTC
CASSLRTGANYGYTF
>-|TRBV6-1|TRBJ2-7|-|14
TGTGCCAGCAGTTTTTATACACAGGGAGCCGAGCAGTACTTC
CASSFYTQGAEQYF
>-|TRBV19|TRBJ1-1|-|15
TGTGCCAGTAGTAAGGGGGATTTGAGGGGCACTGAAGCTTTCTTT
CASSKGDLRGTEAFF
>-|TRBV4-1|TRBJ1-2|TRBD1|15
TGCGCCAGCAGCCAAGGGACAGGGGGTTACTATGGCTACACCTTC
CASSQGTGGYYGYTF
>-|TRBV7-8|TRBJ2-5|TRBD2|14
TGTGCCAGCAGCTTAGAGACGACTAGCGGGGCCCAGTACTTC
CASSLETTSGAQYF
>few|TRBV28|TRBJ2-7|-|13
TGTGCCAGCAGCCCAGCGGTCTCCTACGAGCAGTACTTC
CASSPAVSYEQYF
>few|TRBV29-1|TRBJ2-7|-|12
TGCAGCTATTCAAGTAACGGCTACGAGCAGTACTTC
CSYSSNGYEQYF
>once|TRBV15|TRBJ2-3|-|13
TGTGCCACCAGCAGAGATCCGGCAGATACGCAGTATTTT
CATSRDPADTQYF
>-|TRBV30|TRBJ1-3|-|14
TGTGCCTGGATAACGGGAACGGCTGGAAACACCATATATTTT
CAWITGTAGNTIYF
>once|TRBV2|TRBJ2-5|TRBD2|15
TGTGCCAGCAGTCGACTAGCGGGGAAAGAAGTGACCCAGTACTTC
CASSRLAGKEVTQYF